This TCR beta chain derives from a study of HIV-infected patients and healthy controls. Each CDR3 protein gets one entry after TCRdb re-called the 5' RACE reads with MiXCR. Among some 19,000 distinct CDR3 sequences, less than 20% were seen once, and the ten largest hold 24%. In this sample, this clonotype turned up many times. Sequencing was performed on CD8+ T cells from blood. The TCR was taken from a human donor in good health.

CDR3: CASSQDRAGGQIYGYTF. DNA of the CDR3: TGCGCCAGCAGCCAAGATAGGGCAGGGGGCCAGATCTATGGCTACACCTTC. The chain has TRBV4-3 and TRBJ1-2, with 8 bases aligning to TRBD1. The junction had 10 bases not matched to a gene; V was cut back by 0 bases and J by 4 bases. CDR1 is LGHNA, CDR2 YSLEER, per germline. The CDR3 has 17 residues.